The entry below describes one TCR beta chain. The antigen this receptor binds is unknown. Per-base quality was not reported, and no clone a single base away is much larger than it. This sample is drawn from a study of blood T cell repertoires in COVID-19 (dated by TCRdb to the early 2020s). For context, the study as a whole: The collaborator samples originated in the United States, Italy and Spain and spanned the acute and convalescent phases of COVID-19. The prospective study material was composed of cDNA or gDNA derived from T cells, B-cell-depleted T cells, or PBMCs. Deeply sampled blood TCRbeta repertoires from subjects exposed to, actively infected with, or recovered from COVID-19 were included in the dataset. A freely available public database, intended as a resource for researchers studying the immune response to SARS-CoV-2, is where the repertoires were released. Samples were obtained from the ongoing ImmuneRACE study (first 160 participants) and from some 1,300 subjects provided by 6 global collaborators. Sample metadata almost always included a de-identified subject ID, COVID-19 status, age in years and sex. Where available, HLA class I and class II types were obtained from metadata supplied by the sample provider rather than from assay-based typing.

The immunoSEQ Assay, a bias-controlled multiplex PCR, was used to amplify TCRbeta CDR3 regions from genomic DNA. The authors processed their data as follows. The number of nucleated cells in each sample was estimated from the amplification of reference gene primers within the assay. Sequence reads were collapsed and filtered to measure the absolute abundance of every unique TCRbeta CDR3 rearrangement. Productive Simpson clonality was computed per sample as the square root of Simpson's diversity index over productive rearrangements. TCRdb took this table from immuneACCESS and kept in-frame rearrangements with V and J called. Such tables lack part of the clones; where checked against another copy, unresolved V genes explain under half of the gap, and the rest is unexplained. Clonal size and the V and J genes are those of that table, whereas D and trimming came from the DNA. The sample has 250,000 to 300,000 clones on record, 75% to 90% of them singletons. The top ten clones comprise 2% to 2.5% of the sample.

On the study overall, not on this receptor specifically: Clinical and demographic metadata were provided uncurated, with the amount varying by source and participant.

The germline V gene yields SGHTA for CDR1 and FQGTGA for CDR2. V is cut by 2 bases and J by 4 bases, and the space between the germline ends is 8 bases. CDR3 length: 13 amino acids, cysteine to phenylalanine. Only the CDR3 DNA is retained, 39 bases long and in frame from the first base. Samples from volunteer blood donors who had recovered from COVID-19 were contributed by a second Seattle source. The collaborating institutions used their own protocols to collect whole blood in K2EDTA tubes. For TCRbeta analysis, collaborator samples were shipped as frozen whole blood, as isolated PBMCs, or as DNA extracted from either sample type.

This TCR came from a woman in her fifties or sixties who had recovered from COVID-19. The chain is encoded by TRBV7-3 joined to TRBJ1-2; the D segment cannot be called with confidence. Sequencing input: peripheral blood. The bases are TGTGCCAGCAGCTTAGACACTGGCTATGGCTACACCTTC. Its protein product is CASSLDTGYGYTF.